The following is a TCR beta chain sequence with its context. This sample stems from a study of blood T cell repertoires in COVID-19. Method: immunoSEQ multiplex PCR; TCRdb's copy keeps in-frame clones and lacks some. This table has approximately 460,000 clones, roughly 89% appearing once. The sequencing input was peripheral blood. This TCR was recovered from a man between 18 and 35 years old with COVID-19, enrolled during active disease.

This chain's CDR3 is CASSPGTGGKDTQYF. Written as DNA, the CDR3 is TGCGCCAGCAGCCCCGGGACAGGGGGCAAGGATACGCAGTATTTT. V gene TRBV4-1 combines with J gene TRBJ2-3; 12 positions match TRBD1. The V segment lost 4 bases and the J segment 6 bases; nucleotides outside the gene matches: 5. Germline V lookup: CDR1 MGHRA, CDR2 YSYEKL. This CDR3 has 15 amino acids.